This T cell receptor (beta chain) is from a study of CD8 T cells in ankylosing spondylitis. TCRdb processed the 5' RACE reads anew with MiXCR; each CDR3 protein has one entry. The sample holds some 400,000 distinct CDR3 sequences, around 20% seen once. This clonotype appeared a few times. Its antigen is unknown. The junction had 13 bases not matched to a gene; V was cut back by 10 bases and J by 5 bases. Germline assignment: CDR1 MDHEN and CDR2 SYDVKM. The CDR3 sequence is 15 residues long. Findings and limits, study-wide: Characteristic, it appeared, of ankylosing spondylitis blood was a TCR beta motif of eight highly homologous variants.

V is TRBV28 and J is TRBJ2-2; TRBD2 matches 7 bases. The sequence was collected from a male donor with ankylosing spondylitis. The sequenced sample was blood, either unsorted or a sorted T cell fraction (not recorded which). The CDR3 region is CATTTSWRGTGELFF. Written as DNA, the CDR3 is TGTGCCACCACCACCTCCTGGCGGGGGACCGGGGAGCTGTTTTTT.